This T cell receptor (beta chain) was captured by sequencing in a study of blood T cells in healthy people across ages (dated by TCRdb to between 2015 and 2016). In the study overall: Template switching captured roughly one uniquely barcoded TCR beta cDNA molecule per two T cells in model experiments. Age-related changes in TCR beta repertoire diversity were measured in the study by deep sequencing normalized with unique cDNA molecular identifiers. The donors were divided into four age groups: young (average around 16 years), middle-aged (almost 40), aged (under 70) and long-lived (roughly 86). To avoid experimental bias, donors of different ages were spread randomly across the sequencing lanes. Using the same blood draw, the study looked at two additional independent replicas of 1 million unique cDNA reads for two donors, one aged 18 to 30 and the other aged 80 or older.

The donors were 40 or so Caucasian individuals from Russia, aged 6 to 90 years, who were systemically healthy. Each donor gave approximately 10 milliliters of peripheral blood, collected into EDTA-treated Vacutainer tubes. Ficoll-Paque density-gradient centrifugation was used to isolate PBMCs, with at least 6 million per sample. Total RNA, at least 5 micrograms per sample, was extracted from PBMCs with Trizol reagent. Naive CD45RAhigh/CD27high T cell percentages were measured by flow cytometry on a PBMC aliquot from every donor. The library was produced with 5' RACE. TCRdb lists the instrument as Illumina HiSeq 2500. The second PCR ran for about 6 to 12 cycles and used a J-beta primer mix along with a sample-barcoded 5' primer. A unique molecular identifier was introduced onto each TCR beta cDNA molecule by a template-switch 5' adaptor carrying 12 random nucleotides. At least 2.5 million CDR3-containing paired-end reads were obtained from each sample. The Mint cDNA synthesis kit, primed by a TRBC-specific oligonucleotide, was used to synthesize first-strand cDNA from all RNA. All cDNA was treated with uracil-DNA glycosylase and then went through a first 18-cycle PCR with the universal primers M1SS and BC2_uni_R. The original pipeline was this. Normalization of each sample was performed by random selection of 1 million high-quality reads, each carrying a distinct molecular identifier. Instead of being binned into consensus sequences, reads that shared molecular identifiers were thrown out. MiTCR, run with a Q25 quality threshold and the strictest error-elimination algorithm, handled CDR3 identification, clonotype clustering and error correction. A nonparametric unseen species model with Euler transformation was used to estimate lower-bound total TCR beta diversity. The public reads were quality trimmed at Q25 with fastp and then assembled into clones with MiXCR by TCRdb, keeping productive beta chains. Under each unique CDR3 protein, matching rows form one entry showing the most common genes and DNA. The V and J calls and clone size are TCRdb's, not the authors'. The sample yields some 1.6 million distinct CDR3 sequences; about 35% were counted once. The biggest ten clones account for approximately 10% of the sample.

A remark on this clonotype: Its antigen is unknown. No quality values exist for individual bases; no much larger clone is one base distant.

From a lookup of the germline V gene, CDR1 and CDR2 are MNHEY and SVGEGT. V lost 7 bases and J lost 3 bases; the stretch between them is 20 bases long. The CDR3 runs 16 residues from the cysteine to the phenylalanine. Solely the CDR3 DNA is kept, with 48 bases framed from the first base. The full study reports these points: The long-lived group showed more naive CD4+ T cells, fewer expanded clones and increased TCR diversity than the aged group, suggesting age selection. Donor CMV infection status was unknown, potentially confounding age-related changes in expanded clonotypes. The percentage of naive T cells measured by flow cytometry correlated strongly with observed TCR beta diversity. Estimates of total diversity based on one million sequenced T cells were regarded as lower bounds and as underestimates. Since profiling was done on bulk unsorted PBMCs, naive and antigen-experienced compartments could not be conclusively compared. Observed TCR beta diversity per million T cells fell roughly linearly with age, and a significant reduction was already apparent by age approximately 41.

The V and J genes are TRBV6-2 or TRBV6-3 and TRBJ2-3; possibly the D gene is TRBD2, per 6 matching bases. Sequencing used blood. This receptor was obtained from a woman aged 25 to 39 in good health. CDR3 sequence: CASKDPGASETDTQYF. The DNA sequence is TGTGCCAGCAAAGACCCTGGGGCTAGCGAGACAGATACGCAGTATTTT.